This TCR beta chain derives from a study of OX40 agonist ivuxolimab in advanced cancers. Notes on this clone: Antigen unknown.

V was trimmed by 5 bases and J by 7 bases, leaving 21 bases between them. This CDR3 has 15 amino acids. Looked up from germline, CDR1 is MNHEY and CDR2 is SMNVEV (reference sequence). The study, taken as a whole, reports: At doses 0.1 to 3.0 mg/kg, CD4+ and CD8+ clones expanded. Some nonresponders additionally presented with little normalized T-cell clonal expansion. The average count of expanded clones was higher among CD8+ T cells than among CD4+. Expanded peripheral T cells had an undetermined antigen specificity.

Here immunoSEQ multiplex PCR was the method, and the copy in TCRdb shows in-frame clones only, minus some. The repertoire holds about 48,000 clones, about 87% seen once, with 1.9% in the top ten. This sequence joins TRBV27 and TRBJ2-7; D is uncertain. Sequencing used CD4+ or CD8+ T cells sorted from blood, obtained in a trial of the OX40 agonist ivuxolimab. The origin of this receptor is an adult with an advanced solid tumor such as melanoma, head and neck, liver or kidney cancer. CDR3 nucleotide sequence: TGTGCCAGCAGTACACTTAAACCCCCCTGGGGAGAGCAGTACTTC. This sequence encodes CASSTLKPPWGEQYF.